This TCR beta chain stems from a study of OX40 agonist ivuxolimab in advanced cancers. People who had autoimmune disease history or systemic immunosuppression were excluded. Blood was sampled at baseline, cycle 4 day 1, and cycle 7 day 1. Remarks on this clone: What it binds is unknown.

Overall study results and limits: Nonresponders included some who also had low normalized T-cell clonal expansion. Clonal expansion by week 6 occurred in CD4+ and CD8+ blood T cells (at 0.1 to 3.0 mg/kg).

Generated by immunoSEQ multiplex PCR, the TCRdb table keeps only in-frame clones and is missing some. Of 90,000 or so clones listed, 80% to 90% are singletons. This TCR derives from an adult with an advanced solid tumor such as melanoma, head and neck, liver or kidney cancer. The sequences come from CD4+ or CD8+ T cells sorted from blood, collected in a trial of the OX40 agonist ivuxolimab.

CDR3 DNA: TGTGCCAGTAGTACCATGGGACAGAGTTTATACAATGAGCAGTTCTTC. Its protein product is CASSTMGQSLYNEQFF. V gene TRBV19 combines with J gene TRBJ2-1; 7 positions agree with TRBD1. Trimming cost V 4 bases and J 4 bases; bases outside gene matches: 10. The CDR3 is made up of 16 amino acids. CDR1 is LNHDA and CDR2 is SQIVND in the germline V gene (reference sequence).